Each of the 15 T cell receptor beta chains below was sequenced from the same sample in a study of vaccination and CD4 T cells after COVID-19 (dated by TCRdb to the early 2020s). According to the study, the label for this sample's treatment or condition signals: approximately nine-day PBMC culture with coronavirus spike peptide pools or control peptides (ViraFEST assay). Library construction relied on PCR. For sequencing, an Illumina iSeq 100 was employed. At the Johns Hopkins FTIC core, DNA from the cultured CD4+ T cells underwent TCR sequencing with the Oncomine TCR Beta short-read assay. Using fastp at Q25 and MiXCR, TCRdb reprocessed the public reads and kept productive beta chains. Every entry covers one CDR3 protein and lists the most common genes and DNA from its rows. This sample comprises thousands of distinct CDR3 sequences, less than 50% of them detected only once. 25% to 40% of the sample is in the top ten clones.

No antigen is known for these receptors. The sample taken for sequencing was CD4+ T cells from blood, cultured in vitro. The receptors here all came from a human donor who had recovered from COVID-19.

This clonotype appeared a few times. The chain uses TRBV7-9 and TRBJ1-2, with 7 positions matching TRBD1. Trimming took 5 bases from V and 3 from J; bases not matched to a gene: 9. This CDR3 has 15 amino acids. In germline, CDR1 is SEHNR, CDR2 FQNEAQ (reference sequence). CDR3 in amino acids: CASSLETGRYYGYTF. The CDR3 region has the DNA TGTGCCAGCAGCCTAGAGACAGGGCGTTACTATGGCTACACCTTC.

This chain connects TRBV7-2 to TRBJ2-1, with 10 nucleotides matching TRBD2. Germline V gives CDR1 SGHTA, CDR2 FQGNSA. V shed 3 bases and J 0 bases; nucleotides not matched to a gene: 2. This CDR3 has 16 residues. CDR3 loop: CASSLTSGHSYNEQFF. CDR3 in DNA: TGTGCCAGCAGCTTGACTAGCGGGCACTCCTACAATGAGCAGTTCTTC. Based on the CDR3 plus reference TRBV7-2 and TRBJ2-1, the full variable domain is GAGVSQSPSNKVTEKGKDVELRCDPISGHTALYWYRQSLGQGLEFLIYFQGNSAPDKSGLPSDRFSAERTGGSVSTLTIQRTQQEDSAVYLCASSLTSGHSYNEQFFGPGTRLTVL.

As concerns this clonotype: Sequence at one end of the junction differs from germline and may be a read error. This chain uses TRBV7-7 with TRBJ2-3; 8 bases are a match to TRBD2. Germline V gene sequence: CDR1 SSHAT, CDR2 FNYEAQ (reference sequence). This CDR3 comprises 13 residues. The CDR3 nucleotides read TGTGCTAGCAGTTTTGGACTAGCTGATACGCAGTATTTT. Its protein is CASSFGLADTQYF. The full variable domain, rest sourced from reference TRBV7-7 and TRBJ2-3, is GAGVSQSPRYKVTKRGQDVTLRCDPISSHATLYWYQQALGQGPEFLTYFNYEAQPDKSGLPSDRFSAERPEGSISTLTIQRTEQRDSAMYRCASSFGLADTQYFGPGTRLTVL.

This CDR3 is CTSSQGVISGGLQETQYF. CDR3 DNA: TGCACCAGCAGCCAAGGGGTTATAAGCGGGGGGCTCCAAGAGACCCAGTACTTC. This chain uses TRBV1 with TRBJ2-5; the listed D gene, TRBD1, was not tested against the DNA. TRBV1 is designated a pseudogene. The CDR3 runs to 18 residues.

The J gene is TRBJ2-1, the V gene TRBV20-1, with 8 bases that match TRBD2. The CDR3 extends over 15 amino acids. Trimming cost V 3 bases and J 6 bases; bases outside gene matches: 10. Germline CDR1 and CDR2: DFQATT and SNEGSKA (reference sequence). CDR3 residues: CSASPISLAGNEQFF. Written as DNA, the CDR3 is TGCAGTGCTAGCCCGATATCCCTAGCGGGCAATGAGCAGTTCTTC.

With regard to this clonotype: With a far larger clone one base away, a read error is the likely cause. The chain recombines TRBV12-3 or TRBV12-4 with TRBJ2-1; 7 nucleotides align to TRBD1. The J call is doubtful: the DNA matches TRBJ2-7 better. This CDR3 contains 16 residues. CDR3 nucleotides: TGTGCCAGCAGTTTAGCGCCAGGGGGTTTCTCCTACGAGCAGTACTTC. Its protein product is CASSLAPGGFSYEQYF.

The CDR3 DNA is TGTGCCAGCAGTTTCGCCCCAGGAACCGGCGGGGAGCTGTTTTTT. Amino acid sequence: CASSFAPGTGGELFF. The V gene is TRBV27, the J gene TRBJ2-2; no reliable D call. The CDR3 totals 15 residues. The germline V gene encodes CDR1 MNHEY and CDR2 SMNVEV (reference sequence). Trimming left V 3 bases short and J 7 bases short, with 15 bases between.

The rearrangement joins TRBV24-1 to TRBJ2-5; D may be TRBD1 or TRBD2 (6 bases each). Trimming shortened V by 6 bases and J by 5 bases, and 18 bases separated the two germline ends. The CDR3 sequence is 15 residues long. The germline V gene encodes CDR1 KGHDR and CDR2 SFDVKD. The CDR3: CATSSSAGAGETQYF. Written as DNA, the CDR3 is TGTGCCACCAGTTCTAGCGCAGGGGCGGGGGAGACCCAGTACTTC.

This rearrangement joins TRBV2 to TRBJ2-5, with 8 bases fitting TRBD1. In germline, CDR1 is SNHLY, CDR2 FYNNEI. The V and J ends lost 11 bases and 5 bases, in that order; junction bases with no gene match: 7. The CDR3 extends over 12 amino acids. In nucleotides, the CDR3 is TGTGCCGGCCAGGGGGCTGGGGAGACCCAGTACTTC. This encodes CAGQGAGETQYF.

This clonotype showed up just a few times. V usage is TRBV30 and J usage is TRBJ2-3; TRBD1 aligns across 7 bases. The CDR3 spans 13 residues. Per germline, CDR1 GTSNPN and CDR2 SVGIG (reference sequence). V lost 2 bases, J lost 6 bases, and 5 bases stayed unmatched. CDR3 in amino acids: CAWSRDSLDTQYF. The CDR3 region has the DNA TGTGCCTGGAGTCGGGACAGCTTGGATACGCAGTATTTT.

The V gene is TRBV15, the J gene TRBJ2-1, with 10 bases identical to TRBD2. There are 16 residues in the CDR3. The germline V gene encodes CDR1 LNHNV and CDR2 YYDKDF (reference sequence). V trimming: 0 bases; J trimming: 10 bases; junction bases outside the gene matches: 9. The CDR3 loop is CATSRDLAGGGGEQFF. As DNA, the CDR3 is TGTGCCACCAGCAGAGATTTAGCGGGAGGAGGCGGCGAGCAGTTCTTC.

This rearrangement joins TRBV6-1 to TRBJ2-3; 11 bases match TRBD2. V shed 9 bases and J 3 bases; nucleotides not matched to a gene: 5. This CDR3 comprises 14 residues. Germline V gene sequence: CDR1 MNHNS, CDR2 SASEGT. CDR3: CASKTSGATDTQYF. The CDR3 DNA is TGTGCCAGTAAGACTAGCGGGGCAACAGATACGCAGTATTTT.

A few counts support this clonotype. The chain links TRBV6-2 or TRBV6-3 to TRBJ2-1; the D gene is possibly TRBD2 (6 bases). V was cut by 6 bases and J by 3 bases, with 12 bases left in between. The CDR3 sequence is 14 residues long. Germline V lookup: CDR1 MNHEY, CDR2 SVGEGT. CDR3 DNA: TGTGCCAGCAGCCTCACTAGCTTCTACAATGAGCAGTTCTTC. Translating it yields CASSLTSFYNEQFF.

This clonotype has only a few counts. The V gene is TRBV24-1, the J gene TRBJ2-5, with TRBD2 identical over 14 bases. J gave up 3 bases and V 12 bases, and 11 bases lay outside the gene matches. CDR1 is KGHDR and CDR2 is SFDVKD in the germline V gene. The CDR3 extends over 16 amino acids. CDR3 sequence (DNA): TGTGCCGTCAAGGGACCGGGACTAGCGGGAGAAGAGACCCAGTACTTC. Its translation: CAVKGPGLAGEETQYF.

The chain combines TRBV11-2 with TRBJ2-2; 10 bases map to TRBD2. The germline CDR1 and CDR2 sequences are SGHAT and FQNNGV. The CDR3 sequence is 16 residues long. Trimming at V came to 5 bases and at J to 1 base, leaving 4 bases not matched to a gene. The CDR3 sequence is CASSPIAGGNTGELFF. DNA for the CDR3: TGTGCCAGCAGCCCTATAGCGGGAGGGAACACCGGGGAGCTGTTTTTT.